This T cell receptor (beta chain) emerged from a study of OX40 agonist ivuxolimab in advanced cancers. Germline CDR1 and CDR2: SGHAT and FQNNGV. The CDR3 length is 16 residues. The ends were cut back, 2 bases at V and 1 base at J, with 12 bases in the middle. Sequenced by immunoSEQ multiplex PCR; TCRdb stores in-frame clones only, minus some. This repertoire shows about 80,000 clones, approximately 86% found once; its top ten account for roughly 2.1%. The clonotype originates from an adult with an advanced solid tumor such as melanoma, head and neck, liver or kidney cancer. The rearrangement links TRBV11-2 to TRBJ1-3, with D tentatively TRBD1 (6 bases). The sequenced sample was CD4+ or CD8+ T cells sorted from blood, obtained in a trial of the OX40 agonist ivuxolimab. The CDR3 sequence: CASSLRGAGSGNTIYF. DNA for the CDR3: TGTGCCAGCAGCTTAAGGGGGGCAGGATCTGGAAACACCATATATTTT.